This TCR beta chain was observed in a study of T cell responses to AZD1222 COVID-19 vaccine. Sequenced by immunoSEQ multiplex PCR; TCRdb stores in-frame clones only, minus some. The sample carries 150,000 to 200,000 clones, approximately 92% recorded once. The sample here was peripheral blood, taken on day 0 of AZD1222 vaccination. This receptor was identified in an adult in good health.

CDR3 protein: CASSLESSGAYEQYF. The CDR3 coding sequence is TGTGCCAGCAGCTTGGAGTCTAGCGGAGCCTACGAGCAGTACTTC. This rearrangement joins TRBV5-5 to TRBJ2-7; 7 nucleotides line up with TRBD2. Germline loops: CDR1 SGHKS, CDR2 YYEKEE (reference sequence). The V segment lost 0 bases and the J segment 2 bases; nucleotides outside the gene matches: 5. This CDR3 is built from 15 residues.